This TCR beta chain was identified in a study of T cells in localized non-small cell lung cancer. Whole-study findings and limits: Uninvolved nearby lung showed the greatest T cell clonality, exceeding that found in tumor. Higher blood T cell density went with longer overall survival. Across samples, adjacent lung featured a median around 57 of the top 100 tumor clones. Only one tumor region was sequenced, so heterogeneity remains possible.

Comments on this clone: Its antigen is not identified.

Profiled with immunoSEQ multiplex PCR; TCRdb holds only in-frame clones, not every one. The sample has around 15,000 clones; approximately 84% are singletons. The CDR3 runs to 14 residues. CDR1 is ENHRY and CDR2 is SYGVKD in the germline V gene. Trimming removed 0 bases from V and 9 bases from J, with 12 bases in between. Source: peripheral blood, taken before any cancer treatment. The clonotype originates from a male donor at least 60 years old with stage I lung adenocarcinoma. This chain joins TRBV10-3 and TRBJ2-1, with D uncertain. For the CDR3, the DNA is TGTGCCATCAGTGAGTCGGCCCTCCGCGGTGAGCAGTTCTTC. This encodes CAISESALRGEQFF.